The present TCR beta chain was sequenced within a study of T cell clonality in common variable immunodeficiency. Assay: immunoSEQ multiplex PCR; the TCRdb copy retains only in-frame clones and omits some. The sample gives tens of thousands of clones, none seen only once, and the top ten clones hold under 11%. This clone was counted ten times or more. Its antigen remains unidentified. The missing CDR3 end, 3 residues past where the read stops, is filled in from the germline J gene. Study findings and constraints: Compared with controls, CVID subjects had fewer shared TCRbeta clones.

The germline V gene has CDR1 SGHDT and CDR2 YYEEEE. Trimming took 0 bases from V and 6 from J; bases not matched to a gene: 4. The CDR3 loop spans 15 amino acids. V and J are TRBV5-6 and TRBJ2-3; 10 nucleotides agree with TRBD2. The sample taken for sequencing was peripheral blood mononuclear cells. The TCR was taken from a person aged 18-70 years in good health. CDR3: CASSLGTSGGDTQYF. The part of the CDR3 DNA that was read is TGTGCCAGCAGCTTGGGGACTAGCGGCGGGGATACG.